The 20 T cell receptor beta chains below come from one sample, sequenced in a study of control samples from healthy donors and cancer patients. Sequencing was performed with immunoSEQ multiplex PCR; in TCRdb, only in-frame clones are kept and a portion is missing. Of over 150,000 clones in the sample, around 95% were seen once. Sequenced: blood. These receptors came from a man aged 40-55 years in good health.

The J gene is TRBJ1-5, the V gene TRBV7-9; D remains ambiguous. The CDR3 covers 16 residues. The V gene lost 4 bases and the J gene lost 0 bases, with 13 bases spanning the gap. In germline, CDR1 is SEHNR, CDR2 FQNEAQ (reference sequence). CDR3 amino acids: CASSSGRAHSNQPQHF. As DNA, the CDR3 is TGTGCCAGCAGCTCTGGTAGGGCCCATAGCAATCAGCCCCAGCATTTT.

The V call is TRBV10-3, the J call TRBJ2-3; 7 bases are a match to TRBD2. V was pared by 3 bases and J by 6 bases, with 12 bases of the junction left unmatched. This CDR3 contains 16 residues. Germline CDR1 and CDR2: ENHRY and SYGVKD. The CDR3 sequence is CAISEPGSGATDTQYF. CDR3 nucleotide sequence: TGTGCCATCAGTGAACCGGGGAGCGGGGCGACGGATACGCAGTATTTT.

V usage is TRBV2 and J usage is TRBJ1-2, with TRBD1 matching 8 bases. Losses at the gene ends were 7 bases for V and 4 bases for J; bases not matched to a gene: 8. This CDR3 is 14 amino acids long. Germline V gives CDR1 SNHLY, CDR2 FYNNEI. CDR3 sequence: CASTDRAMSYGYTF. The CDR3, as DNA: TGTGCCAGCACGGACAGGGCGATGAGCTATGGCTACACCTTC.

A word on this clone: One junction end disagrees with the germline gene, perhaps due to a read error. The chain combines TRBV6-9 with TRBJ1-1, with 7 bases identical to TRBD1. The V gene's germline CDR1 is MNHGY and CDR2 SVAAGI. The CDR3 runs 17 residues. The CDR3 coding sequence is TGTGTCAGCAGTAAGGGAGGGGGCGCATCGAACCGCACTGAAGCTTTCTTT. Protein product: CVSSKGGGASNRTEAFF.

The rearrangement joins TRBV6-5 to TRBJ1-2; D remains unclear. This CDR3 contains 13 residues. The V end was cut by 0 bases, the J end by 4 bases, with 6 bases between. Germline-derived CDR1 and CDR2 are MNHEY and SVGAGI. This CDR3 reads CASSYSGVYGYTF. DNA of the CDR3: TGTGCCAGCAGTTACTCCGGAGTCTATGGCTACACCTTC.

The chain combines TRBV19 with TRBJ1-2; D possibly corresponds to TRBD1 (5 bases). This CDR3 is 15 amino acids long. CDR1 and CDR2 (germline): LNHDA, SQIVND (reference sequence). V was shortened by 5 bases and J by 5 bases, with 18 bases between the two germline ends. CDR3 protein: CASSPAAGLQYGYTF. In DNA, the CDR3 is TGTGCCAGTAGTCCAGCGGCAGGGCTACAGTATGGCTACACCTTC.

The chain links TRBV10-3 to TRBJ2-3; possible D gene TRBD2, 7 bases. V lost 5 bases and J 2 bases, leaving 11 bases between the germline ends. From germline, CDR1 is ENHRY and CDR2 SYGVKD. The CDR3 sequence is 14 residues long. This chain's CDR3 is CAISRGAHTDTQYF. CDR3 coding DNA: TGTGCCATCAGTCGGGGGGCCCACACAGATACGCAGTATTTT.

CDR3 in DNA: TGCGCCAGCAGCTTGGTTCCAGGGGACTCCTACGAGCAGTACTTC. This gives the protein CASSLVPGDSYEQYF. V gene TRBV5-1 combines with J gene TRBJ2-7; tentative D call: TRBD1 (6 bases). Trimming pared 0 bases from V and 0 bases from J, leaving 10 bases between. This CDR3 has 15 amino acids. CDR1 SGHRS and CDR2 YFSETQ come from the germline V gene.

This clone was picked up one time. The chain recombines TRBV7-8 with TRBJ1-2, with 11 bases that match TRBD1. V dropped 5 bases and J dropped 4; count of bases not matched to a gene: 6. The CDR3 loop spans 15 amino acids. Germline V gene data show CDR1 as SGHVS and CDR2 as FQNEAQ. The CDR3 coding sequence is TGTGCCAGCAGCCCAGGACAGGGGGCATTCTATGGCTACACCTTC. Its protein is CASSPGQGAFYGYTF.

This clone was observed once. The V and J genes are TRBV10-3 and TRBJ1-2; no definite D call. CDR1 ENHRY and CDR2 SYGVKD come from the germline V gene. The CDR3 sequence is 16 residues long. V lost 1 base to trimming and J lost 5 bases, with 17 bases between them. This CDR3 is CAISEWSPISTYGYTF. CDR3 nucleotide sequence: TGTGCCATCAGTGAGTGGTCCCCCATTTCTACTTATGGCTACACCTTC.

The rearrangement joins TRBV30 to TRBJ1-2; no definite D call. Per germline, CDR1 GTSNPN and CDR2 SVGIG (reference sequence). The CDR3 extends over 12 amino acids. The V and J ends lost 0 bases and 5 bases respectively, with 7 bases between them. The CDR3 region is CAWSVIQYGYTF. The DNA for the CDR3 is TGTGCCTGGAGTGTAATACAGTATGGCTACACCTTC.

The rearrangement joins TRBV12-3 or TRBV12-4 to TRBJ2-7, with a weak D call TRBD2 (6 bases). The V end lost 9 bases, the J end lost 2 bases, and 14 bases lay between the germline ends. The CDR3 runs to 13 residues. This chain's CDR3 is CASVEGLTYEQYF. DNA of the CDR3: TGTGCCAGTGTCGAGGGACTCACCTACGAGCAGTACTTC.

V usage is TRBV11-2 and J usage is TRBJ1-1; D ambiguous. The CDR3 consists of 13 residues. Trimming left V 3 bases short and J 7 bases short, with 12 bases between. CDR1 and CDR2 (germline): SGHAT, FQNNGV. Written as DNA, the CDR3 is TGTGCCAGCAGCTTCGAATTGTGGGATGAAGCTTTCTTT. As protein: CASSFELWDEAFF.

The chain links TRBV30 to TRBJ1-5; D remains unclear. CDR1 is GTSNPN and CDR2 is SVGIG in the germline V gene (reference sequence). Trimming cost V 2 bases and J 6 bases, with 11 bases left between them. The CDR3 contains 13 residues. The CDR3 protein is CAWSIGFVQPQHF. CDR3 bases: TGTGCCTGGAGTATAGGTTTCGTTCAGCCCCAGCATTTT.

This chain connects TRBV29-1 to TRBJ2-7; D is tentatively TRBD1 or TRBD2 (5 bases each). CDR1 and CDR2 from the germline V gene are SQVTM and ANQGSEA. V was trimmed by 4 bases and J by 0 bases, leaving 10 bases between them. The CDR3 covers 13 residues. CDR3 sequence (DNA): TGCAGCGTTGGGGACCGGAGCTCCTACGAGCAGTACTTC. Translated, it gives CSVGDRSSYEQYF.

The chain uses TRBV5-1 and TRBJ1-1, with a tentative D call TRBD1 (5 bases). The germline V gene encodes CDR1 SGHRS and CDR2 YFSETQ. V was trimmed by 7 bases and J by 4 bases, leaving 14 bases between them. CDR3 length: 13 amino acids. The CDR3 DNA is TGCGCCAGCCGATCCAGGGAGGCCACTGAAGCTTTCTTT. It encodes CASRSREATEAFF.

The genes are TRBV5-4 and TRBJ1-4; maybe TRBD1 (6 bases). Germline CDR1 reads SGHNT; CDR2 reads YYREEE (reference sequence). The V and J ends lost 4 bases and 7 bases respectively, with 20 bases between them. The CDR3 covers 16 residues. CDR3 sequence: CASSEGGKRSVEKLFF. The CDR3 nucleotides read TGTGCCAGCAGCGAAGGGGGGAAACGGTCCGTTGAAAAACTGTTTTTT.

This clone was detected only once. The V call is TRBV10-3, the J call TRBJ2-3; D gene unclear. The germline CDR1 and CDR2 sequences are ENHRY and SYGVKD. V shed 0 bases and J shed 1 base, with 8 bases lying between them. CDR3 length equals 15 residues. The chain's CDR3 is CAISESTRGTDTQYF. The CDR3 nucleotides are TGTGCCATCAGTGAGTCGACCCGGGGCACAGATACGCAGTATTTT.

For the CDR3, the DNA is TGTGCCAGCAGCCAAGCCCCATTCCCTCGGGATAAGCAGTTCTTC. It codes for CASSQAPFPRDKQFF. This chain connects TRBV3-1 (or the pseudogene TRBV3-2) to TRBJ2-1, with D possibly TRBD2 on 5 matching bases. Germline V lookup: CDR1 LGHDT, CDR2 YNNKEL (reference sequence). V shed 1 base and J shed 11 bases, with 18 bases lying between them. The CDR3 has 15 residues.

This clone showed up just a few times. The chain is built from TRBV5-6 and TRBJ1-1; D remains unclear. V gave up 2 bases and J gave up 1 base, with 12 bases separating them. This CDR3 has 15 amino acids. Per germline, CDR1 SGHDT and CDR2 YYEEEE. The CDR3 nucleotides are TGTGCCAGCAGCTTTCCCGGGCGGCAGAACACTGAAGCTTTCTTT. Translating it yields CASSFPGRQNTEAFF. The full variable domain, in which reference TRBV5-6 and TRBJ1-1 provide the parts outside the CDR3, is DAGVTQSPTHLIKTRGQQVTLRCSPKSGHDTVSWYQQALGQGPQFIFQYYEEEERQRGNFPDRFSGHQFPNYSSELNVNALLLGDSALYLCASSFPGRQNTEAFFGQGTRLTVV.